This T cell receptor (beta chain) originates from a study of blood T cell repertoires in COVID-19. Study as a whole: Samples of COVID-19 (acute and convalescent) were obtained from the United States, Italy and Spain.

In the source study's methods: Amplified reference gene primers provided the basis for estimating nucleated cell counts. Measured with immunoSEQ multiplex PCR; TCRdb has only the in-frame clones, and not every one. D and trimming come from the DNA, and the V and J calls and clone size come from that table. This sample has roughly 70,000 clones, with 85% to 95% found just once. This receptor was identified in a woman aged 55-69 years with active COVID-19. Sequenced: peripheral blood.

The CDR3 sequence: CSASALQGFGTEAFF. For the CDR3, the DNA is TGCAGTGCTAGTGCCTTACAGGGCTTCGGGACTGAAGCTTTCTTT. The genes are TRBV20-1 and TRBJ1-1; a possible D gene is TRBD1 (6 bases). V was cut by 3 bases and J by 5 bases, with 19 bases left in between. The CDR3 totals 15 residues. Germline V gene sequence: CDR1 DFQATT, CDR2 SNEGSKA (reference sequence).